These 16 T cell receptor beta chains share one sample of origin, sequenced in a study of blood T cell repertoires in COVID-19. Libraries were prepared by immunoSEQ multiplex PCR; TCRdb keeps only in-frame clonotypes and omits some of them. The table has some 50,000 clones, under 90% seen once. The sequenced sample consisted of peripheral blood. The receptors shown here come from a human donor in a cohort sampled during active COVID-19.

The rearrangement uses TRBV7-9 and TRBJ1-2; D gene unclear. V gave up 3 bases and J gave up 10 bases, with 15 bases separating them. The CDR3 length is 13 residues. Germline CDR1 is SEHNR and CDR2 is FQNEAQ (reference sequence). The CDR3 loop reads CASSFAGIGDYTF. CDR3 DNA sequence: TGTGCCAGCAGCTTCGCCGGGATTGGCGACTACACCTTC.

V is TRBV4-1 and J is TRBJ1-4, with a tentative D call TRBD1 (6 bases). V lost 4 bases, J lost 7 bases, and 16 bases lay in between. The CDR3 runs 15 residues. The germline CDR1 and CDR2 sequences are MGHRA and YSYEKL. CDR3 DNA sequence: TGCGCCAGCAGCCCCGTACAGGGAGGGTCTGAAAAACTGTTTTTT. This translates into CASSPVQGGSEKLFF.

V usage is TRBV29-1 and J usage is TRBJ2-3, with D uncertain. Germline-derived CDR1 and CDR2 are SQVTM and ANQGSEA. CDR3 length: 18 residues. Trimming took off 4 bases at V and 0 bases at J, with 23 bases between the two ends. Here the CDR3 reads CSVVGLELAPSSTDTQYF. The CDR3 DNA is TGCAGCGTTGTGGGCCTTGAACTGGCACCGTCTAGCACAGATACGCAGTATTTT.

The chain uses TRBV7-8 and TRBJ2-3; weak D call: TRBD1 (6 bases). V was shortened by 7 bases and J by 2 bases, with 13 bases between the two germline ends. The CDR3 extends over 14 amino acids. Per germline, CDR1 SGHVS and CDR2 FQNEAQ. The CDR3 bases are TGTGCCAGCAACTCACAGGGTCACACAGATACGCAGTATTTT. This translates into CASNSQGHTDTQYF.

The chain joins TRBV7-8 to TRBJ2-6; 7 bases align to TRBD2. The CDR3 contains 16 residues. J gave up 2 bases and V 5 bases, and 6 bases lay outside the gene matches. Germline V CDR1 and CDR2: SGHVS, FQNEAQ. The CDR3 DNA reads TGTGCCAGCAGCCCGTCTGGGGGGGCTGGGGCCAACGTCCTGACTTTC. As protein: CASSPSGGAGANVLTF.

The chain has TRBV7-9 and TRBJ1-1; D may be TRBD1 (5 bases). The V gene lost 3 bases and the J gene lost 0 bases, with 8 bases spanning the gap. Germline V CDR1 and CDR2: SEHNR, FQNEAQ (reference sequence). This CDR3 contains 14 residues. The CDR3, as DNA: TGTGCCAGCAGCTTCGGGGGATTGAACACTGAAGCTTTCTTT. This codes for CASSFGGLNTEAFF.

The genes are TRBV5-4 and TRBJ2-5; 7 bases map to TRBD2. V lost 0 bases and J lost 5; bases outside the gene matches: 7. Germline assignment: CDR1 SGHNT and CDR2 YYREEE (reference sequence). This CDR3 region has 15 residues. CDR3: CASSLGLAVGETQYF. CDR3 nucleotides: TGTGCCAGCAGCTTGGGACTAGCAGTAGGGGAGACCCAGTACTTC.

This chain links TRBV2 with TRBJ2-3; D gene unclear. Germline V lookup: CDR1 SNHLY, CDR2 FYNNEI. Trimming removed 6 bases at V and 0 bases at J, with 7 bases between. The CDR3 contains 13 residues. The CDR3 sequence is CASSPDSTDTQYF. CDR3 bases: TGTGCCAGCAGCCCAGATAGCACAGATACGCAGTATTTT.

This chain uses TRBV6-5 with TRBJ2-1; 10 nucleotides match TRBD2. The J segment lost 7 bases and the V segment lost 6 bases, leaving 9 bases of the junction unmatched. The CDR3 extends over 15 amino acids. CDR1 and CDR2 from the germline V gene are MNHEY and SVGAGI. The CDR3 DNA reads as TGTGCCAGCAGCCGCGGACTAGCGGATCGAAATGAGCAGTTCTTC. Encoded protein: CASSRGLADRNEQFF.

The chain links TRBV6-5 to TRBJ2-7; 7 positions agree with TRBD1. V was pared by 2 bases and J by 2 bases, with 9 bases of the junction left unmatched. CDR3 length: 16 residues. Per germline, CDR1 MNHEY and CDR2 SVGAGI. The CDR3 protein is CASSYPGTANTYEQYF. The CDR3 DNA reads as TGTGCCAGCAGTTACCCCGGGACAGCAAACACCTACGAGCAGTACTTC.

The chain uses TRBV2 and TRBJ2-2; D is perhaps TRBD2 (5 bases). The V gene lost 5 bases and the J gene lost 4 bases, with 11 bases spanning the gap. In germline, CDR1 is SNHLY, CDR2 FYNNEI. This CDR3 spans 14 amino acids. CDR3 DNA sequence: TGTGCCAGCAGTCAGGACTCCATCACCGGGGAGCTGTTTTTT. The encoded protein is CASSQDSITGELFF.

The rearrangement uses TRBV6-2 or TRBV6-3 and TRBJ2-1, with 10 nucleotides matching TRBD2. Germline assignment: CDR1 MNHEY and CDR2 SVGEGT. With V trimmed by 0 bases and J by 9 bases, 2 bases remained unmatched. The CDR3 spans 14 residues. The CDR3 region has the DNA TGTGCCAGCAGTTACTCGGCTAGCGGGAGTGAGCAGTTCTTC. Protein: CASSYSASGSEQFF.

The rearrangement joins TRBV11-2 to TRBJ2-7, with 7 bases lining up with TRBD2. The length of the CDR3 is 13 residues. Germline values: CDR1 SGHAT, CDR2 FQNNGV. V lost 5 bases to trimming and J lost 3 bases; unmatched junction nucleotides: 4. The CDR3 spells CASSIPGGYEQYF. The CDR3 DNA reads TGTGCCAGCAGCATACCGGGGGGCTACGAGCAGTACTTC.

The CDR3 nucleotides are TGTGCCAGCTCACGCGGGGGTTCCTACGAGCAGTACTTC. Its protein is CASSRGGSYEQYF. This chain connects TRBV18 to TRBJ2-7; 7 bases are shared with TRBD2. This CDR3 region has 13 residues. V shed 4 bases and J 1 base; nucleotides not matched to a gene: 1. Germline V CDR1 and CDR2: KGHSH, LQKENI.

This chain joins TRBV2 and TRBJ2-7, with D perhaps matching TRBD2 (6 bases). V gave up 3 bases and J gave up 5 bases, with 23 bases separating them. This CDR3 has 17 residues. Per germline, CDR1 SNHLY and CDR2 FYNNEI. The CDR3 DNA reads TGTGCCAGCAGTGACTCGAGTTTTGGACTCCGGGAGAACGAGCAGTACTTC. Protein product: CASSDSSFGLRENEQYF.

There are a few counts of this clone. The chain employs TRBV11-2 and TRBJ2-1; D perhaps matches TRBD1 (5 bases). V was shortened by 4 bases and J by 6 bases, with 13 bases between the two germline ends. This CDR3 region has 14 residues. Germline V gene lookup returns CDR1 SGHAT and CDR2 FQNNGV. The CDR3 DNA follows: TGTGCCAGCAGCTCCCTAGGGGTCCGCAATGAGCAGTTCTTC. This codes for CASSSLGVRNEQFF.